The 17 T cell receptor beta chains listed next were all sequenced from one sample in a study of blood T cell repertoires in COVID-19. Profiling relied on immunoSEQ multiplex PCR, and the TCRdb table lists in-frame clones only, not all of them. The sample lists roughly 200,000 clones, about four fifths occurring once. The specimen sequenced was peripheral blood. Receptor source: a man in his sixties with acute or convalescent COVID-19.

This sequence joins TRBV5-6 and TRBJ1-2; D is unresolved. There are 16 residues in the CDR3. The V end was cut by 0 bases, the J end by 4 bases, with 16 bases between. Germline V gives CDR1 SGHDT, CDR2 YYEEEE. CDR3 DNA sequence: TGTGCCAGCAGCTTGGAGAGTAGACTATACGTCTATGGCTACACCTTC. Translation gives CASSLESRLYVYGYTF.

The chain has TRBV5-4 and TRBJ1-4; 10 bases agree with TRBD1. V was pared by 2 bases and J by 6 bases, with 4 bases of the junction left unmatched. Germline CDR1 and CDR2: SGHNT and YYREEE (reference sequence). This CDR3 has 15 residues. CDR3 in amino acids: CASSLGTGVDEKLFF. The DNA for the CDR3 is TGTGCCAGCAGCTTAGGGACAGGGGTAGATGAAAAACTGTTTTTT.

The chain links TRBV6-5 to TRBJ2-6; unclear D gene. The CDR3 sequence is 14 residues long. CDR1 is MNHEY and CDR2 is SVGAGI in the germline V gene. Trimming stripped 5 bases from V and 0 bases from J, with 5 bases between. The CDR3, as DNA: TGTGCCAGCAGTCCCAGCTCTGGGGCCAACGTCCTGACTTTC. Its protein is CASSPSSGANVLTF.

The rearrangement uses TRBV3-1 (or the pseudogene TRBV3-2) and TRBJ2-7; the D gene is possibly TRBD2 (6 bases). Germline loops: CDR1 LGHDT, CDR2 YNNKEL (reference sequence). CDR3 size: 15 residues. V lost 1 base, J lost 3 bases, and 13 bases lay in between. The CDR3 sequence: CASSQGLLANYEQYF. CDR3 nucleotides: TGTGCCAGCAGCCAAGGCCTTCTAGCGAACTACGAGCAGTACTTC.

This sequence joins TRBV28 and TRBJ1-2; 8 bases map to TRBD1. Germline V gene data show CDR1 as MDHEN and CDR2 as SYDVKM. The trim removed 7 bases at V and 4 bases at J, leaving 5 bases unmatched. The CDR3 has 13 residues. As DNA, the CDR3 is TGTGCCAGCAACCCGACAGGGGCCTATGGCTACACCTTC. Protein: CASNPTGAYGYTF.

This chain links TRBV3-1 (or the pseudogene TRBV3-2) with TRBJ2-7, with D tentatively TRBD2 (6 bases). V lost 4 bases and J 5 bases, leaving 12 bases between the germline ends. In germline, CDR1 is LGHDT, CDR2 YNNKEL (reference sequence). The CDR3 runs to 13 residues. CDR3 amino acids: CASSPLLAHEQYF. The CDR3 coding sequence is TGTGCCAGCAGCCCCCTACTAGCCCACGAGCAGTACTTC.

This chain links TRBV19 with TRBJ1-3, with no clear D. With 4 bases removed from V and 4 bases from J, the gap between germline ends came to 5 bases. The germline CDR1 and CDR2 sequences are LNHDA and SQIVND (reference sequence). This CDR3 has 12 amino acids. The CDR3 nucleotides read TGTGCCAGTAGTAATCAGGGAAACACCATATATTTT. Its translation: CASSNQGNTIYF.

CDR3 sequence reads: CASKSGGAGNEQFF. The CDR3 DNA reads as TGTGCCAGCAAATCAGGGGGCGCAGGGAATGAGCAGTTCTTC. The chain joins TRBV6-5 to TRBJ2-1, with 8 bases identical to TRBD1. Per the germline V gene, CDR1 is MNHEY and CDR2 is SVGAGI. CDR3 length: 14 amino acids. After removal of 7 bases from V and 7 bases from J, the junction contained 9 bases not matched to a gene.

V and J are TRBV6-1 and TRBJ2-3, with a weak D call TRBD1 (6 bases). The ends were cut back, 5 bases at V and 1 base at J, with 13 bases in the middle. From germline, CDR1 is MNHNS and CDR2 SASEGT. CDR3 length: 15 amino acids. CDR3 sequence reads: CASSLRGWGTDTQYF. CDR3 DNA sequence: TGTGCCAGCAGTCTCAGGGGCTGGGGCACAGATACGCAGTATTTT.

This chain joins TRBV4-1 and TRBJ2-3; 8 nucleotides align to TRBD2. This CDR3 contains 16 residues. Per germline, CDR1 MGHRA and CDR2 YSYEKL. V shed 3 bases, J shed 5 bases, and the junction held 10 bases outside the gene matches. The CDR3 nucleotides are TGCGCCAGCAGCCAGGAAGACAGCGGGAGAATAGATACGCAGTATTTT. Protein product: CASSQEDSGRIDTQYF.

This clone was picked up one time. The identical CDR3 is also encoded by other nucleotide sequences in the sample. V is TRBV6-5 and J is TRBJ1-1; D possibly corresponds to TRBD1 (6 bases). This CDR3 has 15 amino acids. V lost 0 bases to trimming and J lost 2 bases, with 10 bases between them. CDR1 is MNHEY and CDR2 is SVGAGI in the germline V gene. The CDR3 DNA is TGTGCCAGCAGTTACTCTGGGGGGGCTAACACTGAAGCTTTCTTT. Translation gives CASSYSGGANTEAFF.

This chain uses TRBV13 with TRBJ2-5, with D perhaps TRBD1 (6 bases). CDR3 length: 14 residues. Germline values: CDR1 PRHDT, CDR2 FYEKMQ (reference sequence). V was clipped by 5 bases and J by 5 bases, with 15 bases between them. The CDR3 reads CASSQSGVWETQYF. The DNA for the CDR3 is TGTGCCAGCAGCCAGTCAGGGGTTTGGGAGACCCAGTACTTC.

This chain uses TRBV6-6 with TRBJ2-7, with TRBD1 identical over 7 bases. V shed 6 bases and J 0 bases; nucleotides not matched to a gene: 8. The CDR3 extends over 15 amino acids. Germline V lookup: CDR1 MNHNY, CDR2 SVGAGI (reference sequence). CDR3 sequence (DNA): TGTGCCAGCAGCCGCGTAAGGGACAGCTCCTACGAGCAGTACTTC. It yields the protein CASSRVRDSSYEQYF.

The chain carries TRBV6-6 and TRBJ1-2; TRBD1 matches 7 bases. This CDR3 comprises 15 residues. The germline V gene has CDR1 MNHNY and CDR2 SVGAGI (reference sequence). The trim removed 6 bases at V and 5 bases at J, leaving 12 bases unmatched. CDR3 residues: CASRPPGGRTYGYTF. In DNA, the CDR3 is TGTGCCAGCAGGCCCCCAGGGGGTAGAACATATGGCTACACCTTC.

The chain joins TRBV7-9 to TRBJ1-1, with 9 bases lining up with TRBD1. With V trimmed by 5 bases and J by 3 bases, 7 bases remained unmatched. Germline-derived CDR1 and CDR2 are SEHNR and FQNEAQ (reference sequence). The CDR3 has 15 residues. DNA of the CDR3: TGTGCCAGCAGCGAGGTTAGGACAGGGGACACTGAAGCTTTCTTT. Its translation is CASSEVRTGDTEAFF.

The chain combines TRBV4-1 with TRBJ1-6; D unresolved. Germline V lookup: CDR1 MGHRA, CDR2 YSYEKL. Trimming stripped 0 bases from V and 0 bases from J, with 9 bases between. The CDR3 is 17 amino acids. CDR3 sequence reads: CASSQDVGSSYNSPLHF. CDR3 sequence (DNA): TGCGCCAGCAGCCAAGATGTGGGGAGCTCCTATAATTCACCCCTCCACTTT.

This clone was detected a few times. The chain links TRBV5-6 to TRBJ1-6; D perhaps matches TRBD1 (6 bases). Germline V CDR1 and CDR2: SGHDT, YYEEEE. Trimming removed 0 bases at V and 0 bases at J, with 10 bases between. CDR3 size: 17 residues. DNA of the CDR3: TGTGCCAGCAGCTTGGGGGGGCGGAGCTCCTATAATTCACCCCTCCACTTT. Amino acids: CASSLGGRSSYNSPLHF.